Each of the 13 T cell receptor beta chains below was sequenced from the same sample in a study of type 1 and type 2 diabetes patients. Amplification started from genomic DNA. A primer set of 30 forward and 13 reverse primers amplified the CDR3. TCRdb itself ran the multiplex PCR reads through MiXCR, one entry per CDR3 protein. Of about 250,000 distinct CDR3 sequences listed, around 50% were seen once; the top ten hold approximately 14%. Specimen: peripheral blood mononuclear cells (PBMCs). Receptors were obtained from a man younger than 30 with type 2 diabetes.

The CDR3 nucleotides are TGTGCCAGCAGTGTAATGGCCAAGCAGCCCCAGCATTTT. As protein: CASSVMAKQPQHF. J is TRBJ1-5 and V is TRBV2, with unresolved D. With 4 bases removed from V and 7 bases from J, the gap between germline ends came to 11 bases. The CDR3 consists of 13 residues. Germline V gene lookup returns CDR1 SNHLY and CDR2 FYNNEI.

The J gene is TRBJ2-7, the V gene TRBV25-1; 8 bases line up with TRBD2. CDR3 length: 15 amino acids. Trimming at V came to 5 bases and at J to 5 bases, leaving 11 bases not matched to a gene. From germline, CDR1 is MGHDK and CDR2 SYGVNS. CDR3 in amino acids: CASSLKREFVNEQYF. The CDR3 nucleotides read TGTGCCAGCAGTTTAAAGCGGGAGTTCGTCAACGAGCAGTACTTC.

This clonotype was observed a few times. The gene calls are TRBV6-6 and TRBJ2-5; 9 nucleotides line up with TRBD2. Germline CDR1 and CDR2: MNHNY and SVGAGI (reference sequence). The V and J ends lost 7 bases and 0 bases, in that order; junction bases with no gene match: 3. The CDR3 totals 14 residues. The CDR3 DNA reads TGTGCCAGCAAAGCTAGCGGGGACCAAGAGACCCAGTACTTC. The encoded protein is CASKASGDQETQYF.

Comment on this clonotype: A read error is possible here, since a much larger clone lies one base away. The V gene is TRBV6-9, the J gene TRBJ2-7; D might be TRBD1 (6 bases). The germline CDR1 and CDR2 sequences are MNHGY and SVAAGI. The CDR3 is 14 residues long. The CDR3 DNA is TGTGCCAGCAGTGGTGGACAGACAGCCTACAAGCAGTACTTC. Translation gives CASSGGQTAYKQYF.

The CDR3 region is CAYSAPSTNEKLFF. The CDR3 DNA is TGTGCCTACAGCGCGCCCTCAACTAATGAAAAACTGTTTTTT. This chain uses TRBV30 with TRBJ1-4; D uncertain. V shed 7 bases and J shed 0 bases, with 12 bases lying between them. Germline lookup yields CDR1 GTSNPN and CDR2 SVGIG (reference sequence). This CDR3 contains 14 residues.

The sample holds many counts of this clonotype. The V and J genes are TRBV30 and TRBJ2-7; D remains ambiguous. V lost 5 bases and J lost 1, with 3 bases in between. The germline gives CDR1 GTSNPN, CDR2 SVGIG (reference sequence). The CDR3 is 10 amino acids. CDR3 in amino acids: CAWGSYEQYF. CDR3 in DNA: TGTGCCTGGGGGTCCTACGAGCAGTACTTC.

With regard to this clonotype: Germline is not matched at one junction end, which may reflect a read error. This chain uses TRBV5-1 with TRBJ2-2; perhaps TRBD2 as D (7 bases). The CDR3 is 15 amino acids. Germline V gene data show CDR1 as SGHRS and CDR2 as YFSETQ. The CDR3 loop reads CASSFAGAHTGELFF. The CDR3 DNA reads TGTGCCAGCAGCTTTGCGGGGGCCCACACCGGGGAGCTGTTTTTT.

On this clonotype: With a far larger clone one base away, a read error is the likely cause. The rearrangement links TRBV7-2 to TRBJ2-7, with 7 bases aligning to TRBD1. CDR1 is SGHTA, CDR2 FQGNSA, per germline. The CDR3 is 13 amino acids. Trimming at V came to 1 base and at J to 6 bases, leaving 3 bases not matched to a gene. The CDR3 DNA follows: TGTGCCAGCAGCTTAGGACAGGGATGCGAGCAGTACTTC. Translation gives CASSLGQGCEQYF.

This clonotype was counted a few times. The CDR3 sequence: CAWRQSRTAIPFYNSPLHF. In DNA, the CDR3 is TGTGCCTGGCGTCAGTCCAGGACTGCGATCCCCTTCTATAATTCACCCCTCCACTTT. The chain links TRBV30 to TRBJ1-6; unclear D gene. V was cut by 5 bases and J by 3 bases, with 26 bases left in between. CDR3 size: 19 residues. CDR1 and CDR2 from the germline V gene are GTSNPN and SVGIG (reference sequence). Full variable domain (missing parts from reference TRBV30 and TRBJ1-6): SQTIHQWPATLVQPVGSPLSLECTVEGTSNPNLYWYRQAAGRGLQLLFYSVGIGQISSEVPQNLSASRPQDRQFILSSKKLLLSDSGFYLCAWRQSRTAIPFYNSPLHFGNGTRLTVT.

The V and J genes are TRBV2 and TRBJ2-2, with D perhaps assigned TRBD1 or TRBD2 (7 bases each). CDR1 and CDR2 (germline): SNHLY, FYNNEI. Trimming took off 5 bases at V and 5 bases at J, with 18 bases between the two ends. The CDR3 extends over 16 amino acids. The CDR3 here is CASSRQGGGWTGELFF. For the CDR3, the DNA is TGTGCCAGCAGTCGACAGGGAGGGGGATGGACCGGGGAGCTGTTTTTT. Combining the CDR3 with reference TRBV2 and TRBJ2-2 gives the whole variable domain EPEVTQTPSHQVTQMGQEVILRCVPISNHLYFYWYRQILGQKVEFLVSFYNNEISEKSEIFDDQFSVERPDGSNFTLKIRSTKLEDSAMYFCASSRQGGGWTGELFFGEGSRLTVL.

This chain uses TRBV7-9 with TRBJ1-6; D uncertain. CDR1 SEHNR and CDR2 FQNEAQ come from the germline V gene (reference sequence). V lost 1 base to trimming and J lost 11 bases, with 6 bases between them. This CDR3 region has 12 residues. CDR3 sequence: CASSLGIAPLHF. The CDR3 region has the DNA TGTGCCAGCAGCTTAGGGATTGCACCCCTCCACTTT.

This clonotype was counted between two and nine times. The CDR3 spells CASSLSSGKVYEQYF. The CDR3 DNA follows: TGTGCCAGCAGCTTGAGTTCAGGGAAAGTCTACGAGCAGTACTTC. V gene TRBV5-8 combines with J gene TRBJ2-7, with a possible D match to TRBD1 (5 bases). Trimming pared 1 base from V and 3 bases from J, leaving 14 bases between. CDR3 length: 15 amino acids. In germline, CDR1 is SGHTS, CDR2 YDEGEE.

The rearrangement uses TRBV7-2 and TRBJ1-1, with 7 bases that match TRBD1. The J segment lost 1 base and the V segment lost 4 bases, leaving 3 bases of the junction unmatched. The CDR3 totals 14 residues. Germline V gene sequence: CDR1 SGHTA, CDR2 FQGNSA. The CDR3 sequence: CASSSRDRNTEAFF. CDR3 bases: TGTGCCAGCAGCTCCCGGGACAGGAACACTGAAGCTTTCTTT.